A selection of T cell receptor beta chains follows, all from one sample in a study of blood T cell repertoires in COVID-19. Generated by immunoSEQ multiplex PCR, the TCRdb table keeps only in-frame clones and is missing some. The sample contains approximately 54,000 clones, roughly 84% of which appear only once. The sample taken for sequencing was peripheral blood. These receptors were collected from an elderly man with active COVID-19. Both conserved end residues are part of each CDR3. A D gene is named only where the DNA matches it firmly. Size is omitted from some rows. Given values are once, few, many or a class for expanded clones.

cdr3_aa cdr3_nt v_call clone_size j_call d_call cdr3_length
CASSPGQGVNTGELFF TGTGCCAGCAGCCCGGGACAGGGCGTGAACACCGGGGAGCTGTTTTTT TRBV7-8 NA TRBJ2-2 TRBD1 16
CASSQGAYGYTF TGTGCCAGCAGCCAAGGAGCATATGGCTACACCTTC TRBV3-1/TRBV3-2 NA TRBJ1-2 NA 12
CASTVQGPFAEAFF TGTGCCAGCACCGTACAGGGACCGTTTGCTGAAGCTTTCTTT TRBV28 once TRBJ1-1 NA 14
CASSLERGLSYGYTF TGTGCCAGCAGCTTAGAAAGGGGGCTGAGCTATGGCTACACCTTC TRBV7-2 NA TRBJ1-2 TRBD1 15
CASSLPRTSPGNTIYF TGTGCCAGCAGCCTGCCACGGACAAGCCCTGGAAACACCATATATTTT TRBV11-3 NA TRBJ1-3 NA 16
CASSPTGGGYNTGELFF TGTGCCAGCAGCCCTACCGGGGGAGGGTATAACACCGGGGAGCTGTTTTTT TRBV7-2 NA TRBJ2-2 TRBD2 17
CASSSVPPGVETQYF TGTGCCAGCAGTTCCGTTCCCCCGGGGGTAGAGACCCAGTACTTC TRBV27 NA TRBJ2-5 NA 15
CASSSPGQGAGNEQFF TGTGCCAGTAGTAGCCCGGGACAGGGGGCTGGAAATGAGCAGTTCTTC TRBV19 once TRBJ2-1 TRBD1 16
CASSFPKGQTGMNTEAFF TGTGCCAGCAGTTTCCCGAAAGGACAGACTGGAATGAACACTGAAGCTTTCTTT TRBV28 NA TRBJ1-1 NA 18
CASSAGQSNQPQHF TGTGCCAGCAGCGCGGGACAGAGTAATCAGCCCCAGCATTTT TRBV7-9 NA TRBJ1-5 TRBD1 14
CASSLGTSGGTDTQYF TGTGCCAGCAGCCTAGGGACTAGCGGGGGCACAGATACGCAGTATTTT TRBV7-6 NA TRBJ2-3 TRBD2 16
CASSHVGQGGSRETQYF TGCGCCAGCAGCCATGTTGGACAGGGAGGATCGAGGGAGACCCAGTACTTC TRBV4-3 NA TRBJ2-5 TRBD1 17
CASSGPVSSGEETQYF TGTGCCAGCAGCGGGCCGGTGTCTAGCGGAGAAGAGACCCAGTACTTC TRBV9 NA TRBJ2-5 TRBD2 16
CASSLLRGLAGDNEQFF TGTGCCAGCAGCCTTCTCCGCGGACTAGCGGGAGACAATGAGCAGTTCTTC TRBV14 NA TRBJ2-1 TRBD2 17
CASSLATDYGYTF TGTGCCAGCAGTTTAGCAACAGACTATGGCTACACCTTC TRBV12-3/TRBV12-4 NA TRBJ1-2 NA 13
CASSTGSGILCTGELFF TGTGCCAGCAGCACGGGTAGCGGGATATTGTGCACCGGGGAGCTGTTTTTT TRBV21-1 NA TRBJ2-2 NA 17
CASSPGNRGLHSGNTIYF TGTGCCAGCAGCCCAGGGAACAGGGGGCTACATTCTGGAAACACCATATATTTT TRBV7-8 once TRBJ1-3 TRBD1 18
CASSLNGQNTEAFF TGTGCCAGCAGCTTAAATGGACAGAACACTGAAGCTTTCTTT TRBV13 once TRBJ1-1 NA 14
CASSRVTLPSYNEQFF TGCGCCAGCAGCCGAGTAACTCTCCCCTCCTACAATGAGCAGTTCTTC TRBV4-3 NA TRBJ2-1 NA 16
CATTGTSGSGEQYF TGTGCCACTACCGGGACTAGCGGGAGTGGCGAGCAGTACTTC TRBV15 NA TRBJ2-7 TRBD2 14
CASSYVRTGGNYGYTF TGTGCCAGCAGTTACGTCCGGACAGGGGGCAACTATGGCTACACCTTC TRBV6-5 few TRBJ1-2 TRBD1 16
CASSFEDYYGYTF TGTGCCAGCAGCTTTGAGGACTACTATGGCTACACCTTC TRBV7-9 NA TRBJ1-2 NA 13
CASSPTGYGYTF TGTGCCAGCTCACCGACTGGCTATGGCTACACCTTC TRBV18 NA TRBJ1-2 NA 12
CASSIGDRQYNEQFF TGTGCCAGTAGTATTGGGGACAGGCAATACAATGAGCAGTTCTTC TRBV19 NA TRBJ2-1 TRBD1 15
CASSLDWTENTGELFF TGTGCCAGCAGTTTAGATTGGACTGAGAACACCGGGGAGCTGTTTTTT TRBV27 NA TRBJ2-2 NA 16
CASSPPGGEQFF TGTGCCAGCAGCCCTCCCGGGGGAGAGCAGTTCTTC TRBV11-2 NA TRBJ2-1 NA 12
CASSLAGQYNEQFF TGTGCCAGCTCACTAGCGGGTCAGTACAATGAGCAGTTCTTC TRBV18 NA TRBJ2-1 TRBD2 14
CASRPGTSGRVSFNEQFF TGTGCCAGCAGGCCCGGGACTAGCGGGAGGGTCTCGTTCAATGAGCAGTTCTTC TRBV2 NA TRBJ2-1 TRBD2 18
CAIRTGGDNEQFF TGTGCCATCAGGACAGGTGGGGACAATGAGCAGTTCTTC TRBV10-3 NA TRBJ2-1 NA 13
CASSYRGYEKLFF TGTGCCAGCAGTTACAGGGGGTATGAAAAACTGTTTTTT TRBV27 NA TRBJ1-4 TRBD1 13
CASSSGQTTSYSYEQYF TGCGCCAGCAGCTCGGGACAGACCACCTCCTATTCCTACGAGCAGTACTTC TRBV5-1 NA TRBJ2-7 TRBD1 17
CSVFFRVDTEAFF TGCAGTGTCTTTTTTAGAGTGGACACTGAAGCTTTCTTT TRBV29-1 NA TRBJ1-1 NA 13
CASSSFIGRGDYGYTF TGTGCCAGCAGCTCCTTTATTGGGAGGGGGGACTATGGCTACACCTTC TRBV7-9 NA TRBJ1-2 NA 16
CASSSTAALTNYGYTF TGTGCCAGCAGTTCGACAGCAGCACTGACTAACTATGGCTACACCTTC TRBV7-9 NA TRBJ1-2 NA 16
CASSFGTGGISDTQYF TGTGCCAGCAGCTTTGGGACAGGGGGCATATCGGATACGCAGTATTTT TRBV7-6 NA TRBJ2-3 TRBD1 16
CASRPGTGGNTIYF TGCGCCAGCAGGCCCGGGACAGGCGGAAACACCATATATTTT TRBV5-1 once TRBJ1-3 TRBD1 14
CASSLGGSRANEQYF TGTGCCAGCAGCTTGGGTGGTTCGAGGGCGAACGAGCAGTACTTC TRBV7-2 once TRBJ2-7 NA 15
CASSLRTDYGYTF TGTGCCAGCAGTTTAAGGACAGACTATGGCTACACCTTC TRBV28 NA TRBJ1-2 NA 13
CASSVHGGTKSYEQYF TGTGCCAGCAGCGTACATGGCGGGACTAAGTCCTACGAGCAGTACTTC TRBV9 NA TRBJ2-7 TRBD2 16
CASSLSPENEQFF TGTGCCAGCAGCTTAAGCCCCGAGAATGAGCAGTTCTTC TRBV7-3 NA TRBJ2-1 NA 13
CASSGSGGEQYF TGTGCCAGCAGCGGTTCAGGGGGGGAGCAGTACTTC TRBV9 NA TRBJ2-7 NA 12
CASRKPGQGADEQYF TGTGCCAGCAGGAAACCCGGACAGGGGGCCGACGAGCAGTACTTC TRBV6-5 NA TRBJ2-7 TRBD1 15
CASRGTSSGEQFF TGTGCCAGCAGGGGTACTAGCTCTGGTGAGCAGTTCTTC TRBV11-3 NA TRBJ2-1 NA 13
CASSYSATSFSGYNEQFF TGTGCCAGCAGTTACTCGGCGACTAGCTTTTCGGGGTACAATGAGCAGTTCTTC TRBV6-2/TRBV6-3 NA TRBJ2-1 TRBD2 18
CASSIDREDYEQYF TGTGCCAGTAGTATTGACAGGGAGGACTACGAGCAGTACTTC TRBV19 NA TRBJ2-7 NA 14
CATSRDLTSGENYNEQFF TGTGCCACCAGCAGAGACTTGACTAGCGGGGAAAACTACAATGAGCAGTTCTTC TRBV15 NA TRBJ2-1 TRBD2 18
CASSPRDRSYGYTF TGTGCCAGCAGCCCCCGGGACAGGAGCTATGGCTACACCTTC TRBV7-3 NA TRBJ1-2 TRBD1 14
CASSRGSVDGYTF TGTGCCAGTAGTCGGGGATCGGTAGATGGCTACACCTTC TRBV19 NA TRBJ1-2 NA 13
CASSLKTSGASPLHF TGTGCCAGCAGCTTAAAGACGTCAGGTGCTTCACCCCTCCACTTT TRBV7-2 NA TRBJ1-6 NA 15